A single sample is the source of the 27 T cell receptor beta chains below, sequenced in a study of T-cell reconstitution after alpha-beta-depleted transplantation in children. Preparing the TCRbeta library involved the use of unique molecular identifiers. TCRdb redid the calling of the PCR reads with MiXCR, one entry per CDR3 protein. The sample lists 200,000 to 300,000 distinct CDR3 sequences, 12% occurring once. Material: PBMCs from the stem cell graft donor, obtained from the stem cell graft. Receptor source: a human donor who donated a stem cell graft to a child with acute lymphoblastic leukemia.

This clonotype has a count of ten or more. Here the CDR3 reads CSARGSSYEQYF. The CDR3 DNA is TGCAGTGCCCGGGGCAGCTCCTACGAGCAGTACTTC. The V call is TRBV20-1, the J call TRBJ2-7; D possibly uses TRBD1 or TRBD2 (5 bases each). The CDR3 is made up of 12 amino acids. The V gene lost 6 bases and the J gene lost 0 bases, with 9 bases spanning the gap. Germline V gives CDR1 DFQATT, CDR2 SNEGSKA (reference sequence).

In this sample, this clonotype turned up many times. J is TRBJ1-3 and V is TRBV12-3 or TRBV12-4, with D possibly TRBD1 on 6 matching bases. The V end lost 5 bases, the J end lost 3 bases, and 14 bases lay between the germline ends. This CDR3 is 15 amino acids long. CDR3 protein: CASSPETGSGNTIYF. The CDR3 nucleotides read TGTGCCAGCAGTCCTGAAACAGGGAGTGGAAACACCATATATTTT.

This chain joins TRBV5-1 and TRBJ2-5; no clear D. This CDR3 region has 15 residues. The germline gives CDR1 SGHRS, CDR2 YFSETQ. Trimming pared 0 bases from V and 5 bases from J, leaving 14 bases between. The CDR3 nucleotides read TGCGCCAGCAGCTTGGTTCGGTACGAAGGCGAGACCCAGTACTTC. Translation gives CASSLVRYEGETQYF.

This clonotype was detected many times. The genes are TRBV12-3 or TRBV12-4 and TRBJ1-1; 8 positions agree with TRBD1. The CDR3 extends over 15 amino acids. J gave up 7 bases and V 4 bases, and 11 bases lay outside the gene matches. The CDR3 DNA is TGTGCCAGCAGTTCAGACAGGGGTCCCGCGAGTGAAGCTTTCTTT. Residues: CASSSDRGPASEAFF.

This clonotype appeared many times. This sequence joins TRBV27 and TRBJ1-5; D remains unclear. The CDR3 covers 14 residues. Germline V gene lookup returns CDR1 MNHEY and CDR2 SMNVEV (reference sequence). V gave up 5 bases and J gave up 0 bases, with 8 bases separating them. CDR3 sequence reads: CASSLGLSNQPQHF. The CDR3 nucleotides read TGTGCCAGCAGTCTAGGCCTTAGCAATCAGCCCCAGCATTTT.

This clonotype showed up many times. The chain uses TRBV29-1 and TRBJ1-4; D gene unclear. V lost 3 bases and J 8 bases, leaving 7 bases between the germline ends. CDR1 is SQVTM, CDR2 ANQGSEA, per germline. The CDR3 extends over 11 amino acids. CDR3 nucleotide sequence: TGCAGCGTTGAGGCGCTCGAAAAACTGTTTTTT. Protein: CSVEALEKLFF. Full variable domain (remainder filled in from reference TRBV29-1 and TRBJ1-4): SAVISQKPSRDICQRGTSLTIQCQVDSQVTMMFWYRQQPGQSLTLIATANQGSEATYESGFVIDKFPISRPNLTFSTLTVSNMSPEDSSIYLCSVEALEKLFFGSGTQLSVL.

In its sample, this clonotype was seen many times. CDR3 sequence (DNA): TGTGCCAGCAGCTCGGAGAACACCGGGGAGCTGTTTTTT. Protein product: CASSSENTGELFF. The V and J genes are TRBV5-5 and TRBJ2-2, with unresolved D. Germline lookup yields CDR1 SGHKS and CDR2 YYEKEE (reference sequence). Trimming left V 3 bases short and J 1 base short, with 4 bases between. The length of the CDR3 is 13 residues. Looking up the rest from reference TRBV5-5 and TRBJ2-2 gives the full variable domain: DAGVTQSPTHLIKTRGQQVTLRCSPISGHKSVSWYQQVLGQGPQFIFQYYEKEERGRGNFPDRFSARQFPNYSSELNVNALLLGDSALYLCASSSENTGELFFGEGSRLTVL.

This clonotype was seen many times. The CDR3 DNA reads as TGTGCCAGCAGCCCTAGAGCGGTTCCCTCCTACGAGCAGTACTTC. Translating gives CASSPRAVPSYEQYF. This chain uses TRBV9 with TRBJ2-7; D perhaps matches TRBD2 (5 bases). Trimming took 4 bases from V and 0 from J, leaving 14 bases between them. In germline, CDR1 is SGDLS, CDR2 YYNGEE. This CDR3 is built from 15 residues.

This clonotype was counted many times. The CDR3: CASSPDRVRGTEAFF. In DNA, the CDR3 is TGTGCCAGCAGCCCGGACAGGGTTCGAGGTACTGAAGCTTTCTTT. The V and J genes are TRBV14 and TRBJ1-1, with 8 bases that match TRBD1. Germline CDR1 SGHDN, CDR2 FVKESK. CDR3 size: 15 residues. V trimming: 4 bases; J trimming: 5 bases; junction bases outside the gene matches: 9. Variable domain in full (rest from reference TRBV14 and TRBJ1-1): EAGVTQFPSHSVIEKGQTVTLRCDPISGHDNLYWYRRVMGKEIKFLLHFVKESKQDESGMPNNRFLAERTGGTYSTLKVQPAELEDSGVYFCASSPDRVRGTEAFFGQGTRLTVV.

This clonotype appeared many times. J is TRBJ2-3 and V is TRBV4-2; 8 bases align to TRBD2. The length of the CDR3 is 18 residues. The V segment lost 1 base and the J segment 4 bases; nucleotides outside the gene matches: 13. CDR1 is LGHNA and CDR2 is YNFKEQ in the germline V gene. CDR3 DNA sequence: TGTGCCAGCAGCCAAGTTGGTCCCGGGGCGGGAGGTTCAGATACGCAGTATTTT. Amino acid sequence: CASSQVGPGAGGSDTQYF.

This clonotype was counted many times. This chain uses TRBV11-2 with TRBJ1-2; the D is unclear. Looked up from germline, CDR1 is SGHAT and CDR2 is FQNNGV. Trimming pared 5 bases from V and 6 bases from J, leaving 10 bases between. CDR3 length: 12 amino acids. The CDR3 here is CASSLGRDGYTF. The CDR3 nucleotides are TGTGCCAGCAGCCTCGGACGGGATGGCTACACCTTC.

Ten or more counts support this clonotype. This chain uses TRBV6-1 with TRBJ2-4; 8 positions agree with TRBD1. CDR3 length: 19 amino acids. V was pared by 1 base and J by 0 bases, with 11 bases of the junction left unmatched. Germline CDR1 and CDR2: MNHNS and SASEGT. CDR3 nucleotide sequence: TGTGCCAGCAGTGAAGGAGGGACAGGAGCCGTTCTAGCCAAAAACATTCAGTACTTC. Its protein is CASSEGGTGAVLAKNIQYF.

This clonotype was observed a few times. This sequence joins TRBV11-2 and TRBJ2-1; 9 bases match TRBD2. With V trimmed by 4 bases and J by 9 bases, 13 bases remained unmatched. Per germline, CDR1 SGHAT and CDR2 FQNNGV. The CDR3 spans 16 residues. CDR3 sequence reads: CASSSPPGGGAVEQFF. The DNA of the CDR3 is TGTGCCAGCAGCTCGCCCCCCGGCGGGGGGGCCGTTGAGCAGTTCTTC.

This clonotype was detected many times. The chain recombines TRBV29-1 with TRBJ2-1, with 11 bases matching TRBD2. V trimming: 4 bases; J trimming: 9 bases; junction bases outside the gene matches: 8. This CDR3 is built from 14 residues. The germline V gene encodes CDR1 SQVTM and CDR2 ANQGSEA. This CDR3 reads CSVVSGRAYPEQFF. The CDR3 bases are TGCAGCGTTGTTAGCGGGAGGGCCTATCCTGAGCAGTTCTTC.

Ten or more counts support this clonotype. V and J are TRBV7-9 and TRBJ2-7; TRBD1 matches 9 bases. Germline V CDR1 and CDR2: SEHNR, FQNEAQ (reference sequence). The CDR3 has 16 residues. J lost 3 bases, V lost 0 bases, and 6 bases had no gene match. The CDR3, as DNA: TGTGCCAGCAGCTTAGCTCCGGGACAGGGAGACTACGAGCAGTACTTC. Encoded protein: CASSLAPGQGDYEQYF.

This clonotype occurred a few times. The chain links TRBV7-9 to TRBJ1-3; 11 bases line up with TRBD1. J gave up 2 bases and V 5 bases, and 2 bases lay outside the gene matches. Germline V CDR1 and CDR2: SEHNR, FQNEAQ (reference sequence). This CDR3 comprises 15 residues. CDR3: CASSTDRGPGNTIYF. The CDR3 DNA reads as TGTGCCAGCAGCACGGACAGGGGGCCTGGAAACACCATATATTTT.

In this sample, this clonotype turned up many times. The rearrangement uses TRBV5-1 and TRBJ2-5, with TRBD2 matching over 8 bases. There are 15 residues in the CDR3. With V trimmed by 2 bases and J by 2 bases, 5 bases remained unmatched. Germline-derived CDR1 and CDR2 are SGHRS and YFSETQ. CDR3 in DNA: TGCGCCAGCAGCTTTCAGGCGGGAGGACAAGAGACCCAGTACTTC. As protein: CASSFQAGGQETQYF. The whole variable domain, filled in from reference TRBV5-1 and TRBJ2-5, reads KAGVTQTPRYLIKTRGQQVTLSCSPISGHRSVSWYQQTPGQGLQFLFEYFSETQRNKGNFPGRFSGRQFSNSRSEMNVSTLELGDSALYLCASSFQAGGQETQYFGPGTRLLVL.

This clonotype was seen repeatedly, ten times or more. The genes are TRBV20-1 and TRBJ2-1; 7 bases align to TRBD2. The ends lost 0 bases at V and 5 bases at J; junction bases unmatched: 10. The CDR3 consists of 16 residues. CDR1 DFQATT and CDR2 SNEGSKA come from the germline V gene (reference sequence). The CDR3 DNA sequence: TGCAGTGCTAGAGATATTGCGGCTAGCGGAAACAATGAGCAGTTCTTC. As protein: CSARDIAASGNNEQFF.

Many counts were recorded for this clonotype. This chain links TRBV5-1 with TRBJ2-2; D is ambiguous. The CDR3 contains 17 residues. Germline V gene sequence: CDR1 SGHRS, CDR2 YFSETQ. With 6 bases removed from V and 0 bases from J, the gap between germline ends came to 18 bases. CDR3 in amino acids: CASNFRPYSANTGELFF. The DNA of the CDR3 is TGCGCCAGCAACTTCAGGCCGTACAGCGCGAACACCGGGGAGCTGTTTTTT.

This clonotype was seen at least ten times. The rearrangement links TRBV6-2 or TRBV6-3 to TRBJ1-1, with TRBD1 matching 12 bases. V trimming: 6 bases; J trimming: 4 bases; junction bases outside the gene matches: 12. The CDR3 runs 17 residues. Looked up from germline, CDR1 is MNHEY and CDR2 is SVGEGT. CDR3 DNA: TGTGCCAGCAGGATTCCGGGACAGGGGGCGCCGGGCACTGAAGCTTTCTTT. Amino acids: CASRIPGQGAPGTEAFF.

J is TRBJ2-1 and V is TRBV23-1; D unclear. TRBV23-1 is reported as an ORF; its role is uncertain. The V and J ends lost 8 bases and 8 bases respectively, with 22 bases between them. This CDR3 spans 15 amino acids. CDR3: CASPPRVSSLDEQFF. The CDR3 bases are TGCGCCAGCCCCCCCCGGGTGTCTTCCTTGGATGAGCAGTTCTTC.

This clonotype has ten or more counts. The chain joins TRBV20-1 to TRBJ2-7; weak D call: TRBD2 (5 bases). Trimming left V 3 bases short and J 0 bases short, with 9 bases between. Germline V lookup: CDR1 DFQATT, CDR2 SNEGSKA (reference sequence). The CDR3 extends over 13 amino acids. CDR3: CSASGVSSYEQYF. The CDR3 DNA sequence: TGCAGTGCTAGCGGGGTGAGCTCCTACGAGCAGTACTTC.

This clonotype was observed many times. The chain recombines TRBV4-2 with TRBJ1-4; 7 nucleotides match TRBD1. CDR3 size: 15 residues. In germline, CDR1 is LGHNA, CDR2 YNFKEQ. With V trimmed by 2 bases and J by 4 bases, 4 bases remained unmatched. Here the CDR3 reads CASSQSTGINEKLFF. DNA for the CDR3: TGTGCCAGCAGCCAATCGACAGGGATTAATGAAAAACTGTTTTTT.

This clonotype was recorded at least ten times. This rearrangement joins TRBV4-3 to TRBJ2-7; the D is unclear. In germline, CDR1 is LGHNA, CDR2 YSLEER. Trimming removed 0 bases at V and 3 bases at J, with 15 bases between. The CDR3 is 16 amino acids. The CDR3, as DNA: TGCGCCAGCAGCCAAGATCCAACGGCCGGCCTCTACGAGCAGTACTTC. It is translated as CASSQDPTAGLYEQYF.

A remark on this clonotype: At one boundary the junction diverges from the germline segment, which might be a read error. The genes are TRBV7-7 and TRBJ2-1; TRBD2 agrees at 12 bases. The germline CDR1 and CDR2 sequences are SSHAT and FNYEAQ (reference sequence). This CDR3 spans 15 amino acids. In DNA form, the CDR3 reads TGTGCTAGCAGCATGACTAGCGGGAGTCTCGATGAGCAGTTCTTC. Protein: CASSMTSGSLDEQFF.

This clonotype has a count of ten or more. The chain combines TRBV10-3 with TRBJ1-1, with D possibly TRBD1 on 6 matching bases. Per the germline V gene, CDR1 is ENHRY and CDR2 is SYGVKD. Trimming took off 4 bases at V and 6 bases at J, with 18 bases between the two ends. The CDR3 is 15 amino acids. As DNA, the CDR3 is TGTGCCATCAGTGGCTCAAATACAGGGTTTGCTGAAGCTTTCTTT. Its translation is CAISGSNTGFAEAFF.

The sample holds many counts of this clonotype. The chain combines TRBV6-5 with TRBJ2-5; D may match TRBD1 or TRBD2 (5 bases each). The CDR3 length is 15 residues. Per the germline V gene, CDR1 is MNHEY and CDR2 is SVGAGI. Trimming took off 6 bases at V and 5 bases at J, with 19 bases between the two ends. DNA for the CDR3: TGTGCCAGCAGCCGAGGGGTCGCCAGCAGGGAGACCCAGTACTTC. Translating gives CASSRGVASRETQYF.